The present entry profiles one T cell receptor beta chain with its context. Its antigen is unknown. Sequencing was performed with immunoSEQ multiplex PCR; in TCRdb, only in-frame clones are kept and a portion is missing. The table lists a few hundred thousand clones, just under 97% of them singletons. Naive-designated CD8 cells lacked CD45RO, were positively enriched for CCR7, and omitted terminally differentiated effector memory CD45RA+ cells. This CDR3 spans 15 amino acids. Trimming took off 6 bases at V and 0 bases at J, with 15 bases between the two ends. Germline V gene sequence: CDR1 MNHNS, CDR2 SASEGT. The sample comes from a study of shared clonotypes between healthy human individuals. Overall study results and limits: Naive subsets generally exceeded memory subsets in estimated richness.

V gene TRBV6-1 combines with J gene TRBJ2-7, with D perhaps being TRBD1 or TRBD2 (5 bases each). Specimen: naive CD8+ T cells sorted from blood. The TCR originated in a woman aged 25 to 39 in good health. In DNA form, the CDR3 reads TGTGCCAGCAGACCTGGGACCCACATCTCCTACGAGCAGTACTTC. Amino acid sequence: CASRPGTHISYEQYF.